One sample yielded the 2 T cell receptor beta chains listed below, sequenced in a study of blood T cells in healthy people across ages (dated by TCRdb to 2013 to 2016). Library preparation used 5' RACE. Sequencing instrument: Illumina HiSeq 2500. The second PCR ran for roughly 7 to 11 cycles and used a J-beta primer mix along with a sample-barcoded 5' primer. TCRdb ran its own pipeline on the public reads, namely fastp trimming at Q25 and MiXCR clone calling, and kept in-frame beta chains. Merged by CDR3 protein, the rows form single entries marked with the most common genes and DNA. Present in this sample are 1.2 million to 1.5 million distinct CDR3 sequences, roughly 40% of which were seen just once. Of the sample, roughly 7.7% falls within the top ten clones. Sequencing used blood. The receptors derive from a woman between 18 and 30 years old in good health.

The genes are TRBV28 and TRBJ1-6; D might be TRBD1 (5 bases). The length of the CDR3 is 13 residues. V was shortened by 8 bases and J by 8 bases, with 13 bases between the two germline ends. Germline V gene data show CDR1 as MDHEN and CDR2 as SYDVKM. The CDR3 here is CASGRDSYSPLHF. DNA for the CDR3: TGTGCCAGCGGACGGGACTCTTATTCACCCCTCCACTTT.

As for this clonotype: Germline and junction disagree at one end, which may indicate a read error. The chain uses TRBV5-1 and TRBJ2-3, with D maybe TRBD1 (6 bases). This CDR3 has 14 amino acids. CDR1 SGHRS and CDR2 YFSETQ come from the germline V gene. The CDR3 reads CASSQGFFTDTQYF. In nucleotides, the CDR3 is TGTGCCAGCTCACAGGGATTTTTCACAGATACGCAGTATTTT.